The 16 T cell receptor beta chains given below trace back to one sample, sequenced in a study of CD8+CD57+ T cells in acquired aplastic anemia. Using genomic DNA as the template, TCR beta VDJ and CDR3 profiling was carried out. TCRdb re-analysed the reads in MiXCR, keeping a single row per CDR3 protein. Among hundreds of thousands of distinct CDR3 sequences listed, 65% to 75% were seen once. The sequencing input was sorted CD4+, CD8+, or CD8+CD57+ T cells (not recorded which) from PBMCs. These receptors all come from a human donor in good health, serving as a control.

The rearrangement links TRBV7-9 to TRBJ2-7; 12 positions agree with TRBD1. The CDR3 has 14 amino acids. Germline-derived CDR1 and CDR2 are SEHNR and FQNEAQ (reference sequence). With 3 bases clipped from V and 11 bases from J, the junction kept 8 bases outside the gene matches. CDR3 DNA: TGTGCCAGCAGCTTGGGACAGGGGGCCTACGAAAAGTACTTC. This codes for CASSLGQGAYEKYF.

The table lists this clonotype with many counts. J is TRBJ2-4 and V is TRBV20-1, with 7 bases aligning to TRBD1. This CDR3 comprises 14 residues. Trimming at V came to 6 bases and at J to 5 bases, leaving 10 bases not matched to a gene. Germline V gives CDR1 DFQATT, CDR2 SNEGSKA (reference sequence). CDR3 sequence: CSAQFRDSENIQYF. The CDR3 nucleotides read TGCAGTGCCCAGTTCCGGGACAGCGAAAACATTCAGTACTTC.

The V and J genes are TRBV6-1 and TRBJ1-5, with TRBD1 matching over 9 bases. Trimming at V came to 5 bases and at J to 6 bases, leaving 8 bases not matched to a gene. CDR1 is MNHNS and CDR2 is SASEGT in the germline V gene. The CDR3 covers 15 residues. The CDR3 bases are TGTGCCAGCAGTCAACCGGGACAGGGACGTCAGCCCCAGCATTTT. The encoded protein is CASSQPGQGRQPQHF.

Remarks on this clonotype: Since a much larger clone is just one base distant, this may be a read error. The V gene is TRBV9, the J gene TRBJ2-5; no clear D gene. The CDR3 loop spans 12 amino acids. The V gene lost 5 bases and the J gene lost 5 bases, with 10 bases spanning the gap. The V gene's germline CDR1 is SGDLS and CDR2 YYNGEE. The CDR3 region has the DNA TGTGCCAGCAGTGAATTGGGGGAGACCCAGTACTTC. Translating it yields CASSELGETQYF.

Comment on this clonotype: Compared with germline, one end of the junction differs, possibly owing to a read error. The chain is built from TRBV7-9 and TRBJ2-5; the match to TRBD1 covers 7 bases. CDR1 is SEHNR and CDR2 is FQNEAQ in the germline V gene (reference sequence). This CDR3 comprises 14 residues. The CDR3 DNA follows: TGTGCCAGCAGCTTCGGCCCGGCAGGGGGTACCGCAGATTTC. Its protein is CASSFGPAGGTADF.

This clonotype has at least ten counts. The V and J genes are TRBV4-1 and TRBJ1-2; 9 nucleotides match TRBD1. CDR3 length: 16 amino acids. Germline V gene lookup returns CDR1 MGHRA and CDR2 YSYEKL. With V trimmed by 0 bases and J by 8 bases, 10 bases remained unmatched. CDR3 sequence: CASSQEGTGRGGGYTF. The CDR3 DNA follows: TGCGCCAGCAGCCAAGAAGGGACAGGGAGAGGAGGAGGCTACACCTTC.

About this clonotype itself: This CDR3 is missing its conserved last phenylalanine or tryptophan, likely due to a read error. The chain is built from TRBV2 and TRBJ1-2; no clear D. V was clipped by 2 bases and J by 5 bases, with 0 bases between them. The CDR3 loop spans 10 amino acids. Germline V gene data show CDR1 as SNHLY and CDR2 as FYNNEI. The CDR3 coding sequence is TGTGCCAGCAGTGAATATGGCTACACCTAC. This sequence encodes CASSEYGYTY.

This clonotype has a count of ten or more. The genes are TRBV6-6 and TRBJ1-6, with D tentatively TRBD1 (6 bases). CDR1 is MNHNY, CDR2 SVGAGI, per germline (reference sequence). This CDR3 is 15 amino acids long. With 6 bases removed from V and 7 bases from J, the gap between germline ends came to 16 bases. CDR3 sequence reads: CASSLDRNLNSPLHF. CDR3 nucleotide sequence: TGTGCCAGCAGCCTGGACAGAAACTTAAATTCACCCCTCCACTTT.

This clonotype was detected many times. This rearrangement joins TRBV6-1 to TRBJ1-2; the match to TRBD1 covers 9 bases. Germline trimming cut 2 bases from V and 7 bases from J; bases unmatched to any gene: 5. This CDR3 spans 14 amino acids. Germline loops: CDR1 MNHNS, CDR2 SASEGT. In DNA, the CDR3 is TGTGCCAGCAGTGAATTACAGGGGGCCGGTGGCTACACCTTC. Translating gives CASSELQGAGGYTF.

This clonotype occurred many times. V usage is TRBV6-2 or TRBV6-3 and J usage is TRBJ1-2, with TRBD1 as a possible D gene (5 bases). CDR3 length: 14 residues. V lost 3 bases, J lost 4 bases, and 12 bases lay in between. Germline assignment: CDR1 MNHEY and CDR2 SVGEGT. In nucleotides, the CDR3 is TGTGCCAGCAGTTATACGGAAGGGGTCTATGGCTACACCTTC. Amino acid sequence: CASSYTEGVYGYTF.

The chain carries TRBV4-3 and TRBJ1-2; D unresolved. The CDR3 loop spans 13 amino acids. Trimming removed 0 bases at V and 7 bases at J, with 9 bases between. Germline lookup yields CDR1 LGHNA and CDR2 YSLEER. The CDR3 DNA sequence: TGCGCCAGCAGCCAAGACGGCGTGCGTGGCTACACCTTC. Translating it yields CASSQDGVRGYTF.

This clonotype was seen only a few times. The V and J genes are TRBV10-3 and TRBJ2-1; 7 nucleotides agree with TRBD1. J gave up 6 bases and V 10 bases, and 3 bases lay outside the gene matches. The CDR3 runs 11 residues. Per germline, CDR1 ENHRY and CDR2 SYGVKD. In DNA, the CDR3 is TGTGCCACCTCAGGGGGCAATGAGCAGTTCTTC. This codes for CATSGGNEQFF.

This clonotype was seen repeatedly, ten times or more. This rearrangement joins TRBV3-2 to TRBJ2-1; TRBD2, as called in the table, went unchecked against the DNA. TRBV3-2 is given as a pseudogene. The CDR3 runs 16 residues. CDR3 sequence reads: CASSQERGDRNNEQFF. The CDR3 DNA follows: TGTGCCAGCAGCCAAGAGCGGGGGGACCGTAACAATGAGCAGTTCTTC.

This clonotype was recorded only once. The CDR3 loop is CSVTVNRVGYNEQFF. The CDR3 DNA is TGCAGCGTCACGGTGAACAGAGTAGGCTACAATGAGCAGTTCTTC. V and J are TRBV20-1 and TRBJ2-1, with D unclear. The CDR3 consists of 15 residues. CDR1 and CDR2 (germline): DFQATT, SNEGSKA (reference sequence).

Of note for this clonotype: The DNA is omitted, as the CDR3 cannot be located on it reliably, and the CDR3 follows TCRdb's listing. The chain carries TRBV7-2 and TRBJ2-2; TRBD1 was called by the table and not checked on the DNA. CDR1 and CDR2 (germline): SGHTA, FQGNSA. The CDR3 is 14 amino acids in total, end residues counted. CDR3 region: CASSPSNQPQHFGF.

Remarks on this clonotype: The junction shows a germline mismatch at one end, possibly a read error. This chain connects TRBV10-3 to TRBJ2-7; D is ambiguous. Germline assignment: CDR1 ENHRY and CDR2 SYGVKD. This CDR3 region has 15 residues. CDR3 DNA: TGTGCCATCAGTGAGTCTACTACCCGCACTGATAAGCAGTATTTC. This codes for CAISESTTRTDKQYF.